Listed here are 11 T cell receptor beta chains from one sample, sequenced in a study of graft-versus-host responses after intestinal transplantation. Sequencing used immunoSEQ multiplex PCR; TCRdb keeps in-frame clones, though not all of them. The data contain roughly 80,000 clones, more than 75% of them singletons. These receptors are not linked to any known antigen. Sequenced material: unstimulated CD8+ T cells sorted from spleen or lymph node cells, taken before transplant. The receptors shown here come from a human donor who was the organ donor for an intestinal transplant.

V usage is TRBV5-6 and J usage is TRBJ1-1, with D tentatively TRBD1 (6 bases). Trimming pared 4 bases from V and 5 bases from J, leaving 9 bases between. There are 12 residues in the CDR3. Per the germline V gene, CDR1 is SGHDT and CDR2 is YYEEEE. The CDR3 is CASSVTGTEAFF. CDR3 DNA sequence: TGTGCCAGCAGCGTTACAGGGACTGAAGCTTTCTTT.

V gene TRBV7-9 combines with J gene TRBJ1-4; no clear D gene. Trimming stripped 5 bases from V and 8 bases from J, with 15 bases between. Germline loops: CDR1 SEHNR, CDR2 FQNEAQ (reference sequence). The CDR3 is made up of 14 amino acids. This chain's CDR3 is CASSHDVKKEKLFF. CDR3 bases: TGTGCCAGCAGCCACGACGTAAAGAAGGAAAAACTGTTTTTT.

The chain links TRBV27 to TRBJ1-6; D uncertain. The length of the CDR3 is 12 residues. Germline-derived CDR1 and CDR2 are MNHEY and SMNVEV (reference sequence). The germline V and J ends were trimmed by 3 bases and 6 bases, with 3 bases remaining between them. The CDR3 nucleotides are TGTGCCAGCAGTTTTAGTAATTCACCCCTCCACTTT. Encoded protein: CASSFSNSPLHF.

The chain is built from TRBV4-1 and TRBJ2-1; D gene ambiguous. The ends were cut back, 3 bases at V and 0 bases at J, with 15 bases in the middle. The CDR3 totals 17 residues. Germline-derived CDR1 and CDR2 are MGHRA and YSYEKL. The CDR3 nucleotides are TGCGCCAGCAGCCACACCCGAGCTTGGATCTCCTACAATGAGCAGTTCTTC. Protein: CASSHTRAWISYNEQFF.

This clone turned up a few times. The chain has TRBV4-2 and TRBJ2-1; 8 bases line up with TRBD1. V gave up 4 bases and J gave up 3 bases; unmatched junction bases: 8. CDR3 size: 16 residues. The V gene's germline CDR1 is LGHNA and CDR2 YNFKEQ. Here the CDR3 reads CASSREYGQGYNEQFF. CDR3 DNA: TGTGCCAGCAGCCGGGAGTATGGACAGGGCTACAATGAGCAGTTCTTC.

This chain connects TRBV4-1 to TRBJ1-1; the D is unclear. This CDR3 comprises 14 residues. V was clipped by 0 bases and J by 5 bases, with 10 bases between them. Germline-derived CDR1 and CDR2 are MGHRA and YSYEKL. CDR3: CASSQDERKTEAFF. DNA for the CDR3: TGCGCCAGCAGCCAAGATGAAAGGAAAACTGAAGCTTTCTTT.

The V call is TRBV27, the J call TRBJ2-2; D is unclear. The V gene lost 3 bases and the J gene lost 3 bases, with 5 bases spanning the gap. CDR3 length equals 13 residues. Per germline, CDR1 MNHEY and CDR2 SMNVEV (reference sequence). The CDR3 loop is CASSLWDTGELFF. The CDR3 coding sequence is TGTGCCAGCAGTTTGTGGGACACCGGGGAGCTGTTTTTT.

This clone was found a few times. The gene calls are TRBV2 and TRBJ2-5, with 8 bases lining up with TRBD1. With 5 bases clipped from V and 5 bases from J, the junction kept 13 bases outside the gene matches. From germline, CDR1 is SNHLY and CDR2 FYNNEI. This CDR3 comprises 16 residues. The CDR3: CASSSFRGLGDETQYF. The CDR3, as DNA: TGTGCCAGCAGTAGTTTCAGGGGGCTTGGGGATGAGACCCAGTACTTC.

DNA for the CDR3: TGTGCCAGCAGTTACGGCAACAGGGGGCGGTTGGATGGCTACACCTTC. Amino acid sequence: CASSYGNRGRLDGYTF. This chain joins TRBV6-5 and TRBJ1-2; 9 positions agree with TRBD1. Trimming took 2 bases from V and 6 from J; bases not matched to a gene: 10. CDR3 size: 16 residues. The germline V gene encodes CDR1 MNHEY and CDR2 SVGAGI.

This clone was picked up one time. V gene TRBV6-6 combines with J gene TRBJ2-7; perhaps TRBD2 as D (6 bases). The V and J ends lost 0 bases and 3 bases respectively, with 12 bases between them. Per germline, CDR1 MNHNY and CDR2 SVGAGI (reference sequence). The CDR3 covers 15 residues. The DNA of the CDR3 is TGTGCCAGCAGTTACTCTTCGGGGGACGGCTACGAGCAGTACTTC. It encodes CASSYSSGDGYEQYF.

This clone was detected once. The V call is TRBV7-8, the J call TRBJ2-3; D is unclear. The ends were cut back, 1 base at V and 8 bases at J, with 16 bases in the middle. The CDR3 contains 15 residues. Germline lookup yields CDR1 SGHVS and CDR2 FQNEAQ. The CDR3 region is CASSLVGIPRGTQYF. CDR3 nucleotide sequence: TGTGCCAGCAGCTTAGTTGGGATACCCAGAGGTACGCAGTATTTT.